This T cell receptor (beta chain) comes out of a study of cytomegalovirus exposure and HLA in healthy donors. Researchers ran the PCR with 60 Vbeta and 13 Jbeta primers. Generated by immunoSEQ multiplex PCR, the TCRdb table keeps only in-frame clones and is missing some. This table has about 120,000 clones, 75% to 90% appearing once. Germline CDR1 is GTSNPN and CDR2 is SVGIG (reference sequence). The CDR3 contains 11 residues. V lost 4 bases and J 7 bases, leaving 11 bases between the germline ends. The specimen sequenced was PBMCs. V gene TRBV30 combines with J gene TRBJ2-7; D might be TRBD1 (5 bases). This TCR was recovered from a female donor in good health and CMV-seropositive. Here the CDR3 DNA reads TGTGCCTGGAATAGGGGAAGAGAGCAGTACTTC. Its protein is CAWNRGREQYF. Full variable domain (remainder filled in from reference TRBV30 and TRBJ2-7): SQTIHQWPATLVQPVGSPLSLECTVEGTSNPNLYWYRQAAGRGLQLLFYSVGIGQISSEVPQNLSASRPQDRQFILSSKKLLLSDSGFYLCAWNRGREQYFGPGTRLTVT.